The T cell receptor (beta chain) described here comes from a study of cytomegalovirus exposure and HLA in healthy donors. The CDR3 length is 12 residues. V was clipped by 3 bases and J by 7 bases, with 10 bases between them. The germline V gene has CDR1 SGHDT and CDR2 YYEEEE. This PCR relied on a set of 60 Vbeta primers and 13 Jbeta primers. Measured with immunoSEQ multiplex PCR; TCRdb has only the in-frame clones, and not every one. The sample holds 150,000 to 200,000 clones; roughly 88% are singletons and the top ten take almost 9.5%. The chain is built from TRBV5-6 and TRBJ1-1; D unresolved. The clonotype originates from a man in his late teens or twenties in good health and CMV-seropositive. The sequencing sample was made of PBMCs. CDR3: CASSWRVDEAFF. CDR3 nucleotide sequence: TGTGCCAGCAGCTGGAGGGTTGATGAAGCTTTCTTT.